This is a list of T cell receptor beta chains from one sample in a study of T-cell memory formation after mild COVID-19. From the 5' RACE reads, TCRdb called clonotypes with MiXCR, one entry per CDR3 protein. The sample lists roughly 300,000 distinct CDR3 sequences, roughly 8% occurring once. Sequenced material: PBMCs or a T cell subset sorted from them (not recorded which). The origin of the receptors is a man aged 18 to 35 who had mild COVID-19 (a few samples of this study predate the infection). Cell type and time point are not known. Both conserved end residues are part of each CDR3. A D gene is named only where the DNA matches it firmly. A clone size is listed for some rows: how often the clone was seen (once, few, many), or a class if it is expanded.

TRBJ1-4	TRBV15	-	-	TGTGCCACCAGCCCAGTCCCGACGGAGGGTTTTGAAAAACTGTTTTTT	CATSPVPTEGFEKLFF
TRBJ2-3	TRBV3-1	-	-	TGTGCCAGCGCTGGTAGGGGGAAATCAGATACGCAGTATTTT	CASAGRGKSDTQYF
TRBJ2-5	TRBV5-6	few	-	TGTGCCAGCAGCGGGGGAGCGACCCAGTACTTC	CASSGGATQYF
TRBJ1-2	TRBV5-1	-	TRBD1	TGCGCCAGCAGCTTGGCAAGCCTTGGACAGGGCTATGGCTACACCTTC	CASSLASLGQGYGYTF
TRBJ2-3	TRBV24-1	few	-	TGTGCCACCAGTGACCCGAGGGGTACAGATACGCAGTATTTT	CATSDPRGTDTQYF
TRBJ1-4	TRBV4-2	once	-	TGTGCCAGCAGCCAAGCAAAGTCAGCAACTAATGAAAAACTGTTTTTT	CASSQAKSATNEKLFF
TRBJ2-2	TRBV12-3/TRBV12-4	few	-	TGTGCCAGCAGCCCCGGCCAGCACACCGGGGAGCTGTTTTTT	CASSPGQHTGELFF
TRBJ1-5	TRBV12-3/TRBV12-4	few	TRBD1	TGTGCCAGCAGCTACGACAGGGTGGATCAGCCCCAGCATTTT	CASSYDRVDQPQHF
TRBJ1-2	TRBV6-2/TRBV6-3	few	-	TGTGCCAGCAGTTTCCGGGGCGATTTTGGCTACACCTTC	CASSFRGDFGYTF
TRBJ2-5	TRBV10-3	few	-	TGTGCCATCAGTGAGGGGGAGACCCAGTACTTC	CAISEGETQYF
TRBJ2-2	TRBV4-1	few	-	TGCGCCAGCAGCCCGCCAGGTCTGAACACCGGGGAGCTGTTTTTT	CASSPPGLNTGELFF
TRBJ2-3	TRBV6-5	few	-	TGTGCCAGCAATCAGGCAACCACAGATACGCAGTATTTT	CASNQATTDTQYF
TRBJ2-2	TRBV25-1	few	TRBD1	TGTGCCAGCAGTGCAGGACAGGGAAGAACCGGGGAGCTGTTTTTT	CASSAGQGRTGELFF
TRBJ1-6	TRBV27	few	-	TGTGCCAGCAGTACGGGTACGCGTTCACCCCTCCACTTT	CASSTGTRSPLHF
TRBJ2-1	TRBV20-1	few	-	TGCAGTGCCAGACAGGCGTCCTACAATGAGCAGTTCTTC	CSARQASYNEQFF
TRBJ2-5	TRBV5-1	few	TRBD2	TGCGCCAGCAGCCGGACTAGCGGGGGGAAGACCCAGTACTTC	CASSRTSGGKTQYF
TRBJ2-3	TRBV9	few	-	TGTGCCAGCAGCGCTGGACCCGCCCCCACAGATACGCAGTATTTT	CASSAGPAPTDTQYF
TRBJ2-1	TRBV4-1	-	-	TGCGCCAGCAGCCACCGGGACACATACAATGAGCAGTTCTTC	CASSHRDTYNEQFF
TRBJ2-2	TRBV18	many	-	TGTGCCAGCTCACCCGGGACCTCCGGCGGAACCGGGGAGCTGTTTTTT	CASSPGTSGGTGELFF
TRBJ1-1	TRBV11-2	many	-	TGTGCCAGCAGCCACTACACTATTACTTTCTTT	CASSHYTITFF
TRBJ2-3	TRBV4-2	few	-	TGTGCCAGCAGCCAAGTATTGCTAGGGGAGGCGAAAGATACGCAGTATTTT	CASSQVLLGEAKDTQYF
TRBJ2-7	TRBV12-3/TRBV12-4	many	-	TGTGCCAGCAGTTTCGGGAGCTACGAGCAGTACTTC	CASSFGSYEQYF
TRBJ1-1	TRBV7-9	-	-	TGTGCCAGCAGCTTTGCTGAAGCTTTCTTT	CASSFAEAFF
TRBJ1-5	TRBV24-1	few	-	TGTGCCACCAGTGACGGAGGGACACGGAATCAGCCCCAGCATTTT	CATSDGGTRNQPQHF
TRBJ2-1	TRBV6-6	few	-	TGTGCCAGCGAGGGGGGCGGTGAGCAGTTCTTC	CASEGGGEQFF
TRBJ1-5	TRBV19	few	-	TGTGCCAGTAGTATAACGGGAAGTGATCAGCCCCAGCATTTT	CASSITGSDQPQHF